These T cell receptor beta chains were read from a single sample in a study of T cell responses to AZD1222 COVID-19 vaccine. The repertoire was sequenced with immunoSEQ multiplex PCR; TCRdb's copy has only in-frame clones and lacks some. In the table there are 140,000 to 150,000 clones, more than 85% of which are singletons. The sample in question was peripheral blood, obtained on day 0 of AZD1222 vaccination. These receptors were collected from an adult in good health. The CDR3 runs from the conserved cysteine through the conserved F or W. D genes are given only for firm matches. The size field is filled for only some rows; it gives once, few, many or a size class.

v_gene: TRBV11-3
d_gene: TRBD1
abundance: once
j_gene: TRBJ2-1
CDR3aa: CASSLGQGALDEQFF
CDR3nt: TGTGCCAGCAGCCTTGGACAGGGGGCTTTGGATGAGCAGTTCTTC

v_gene: TRBV27
d_gene: .
abundance: .
j_gene: TRBJ2-7
CDR3aa: CASSPQGSGHEQYF
CDR3nt: TGTGCCAGCAGTCCCCAGGGAAGCGGGCACGAGCAGTACTTC

v_gene: TRBV5-1
d_gene: TRBD1
abundance: .
j_gene: TRBJ1-5
CDR3aa: CASRVGTGANQPQHF
CDR3nt: TGCGCCAGCAGAGTGGGGACAGGGGCCAATCAGCCCCAGCATTTT

v_gene: TRBV6-5
d_gene: TRBD1
abundance: .
j_gene: TRBJ1-1
CDR3aa: CASNRDRDTEAFF
CDR3nt: TGTGCCAGCAACCGGGACAGAGACACTGAAGCTTTCTTT

v_gene: TRBV18
d_gene: .
abundance: .
j_gene: TRBJ1-5
CDR3aa: CASSTSSLPREFQPQHF
CDR3nt: TGTGCCAGCTCAACAAGCTCTCTGCCCAGGGAATTTCAGCCCCAGCATTTT

v_gene: TRBV6-5
d_gene: TRBD2
abundance: .
j_gene: TRBJ2-2
CDR3aa: CASRPPSGRTGELFF
CDR3nt: TGTGCCAGCAGGCCTCCTAGCGGGAGAACCGGGGAGCTGTTTTTT

v_gene: TRBV28
d_gene: TRBD2
abundance: once
j_gene: TRBJ2-7
CDR3aa: CASSPGTSGRPYEQYF
CDR3nt: TGTGCCAGCAGCCCTGGGACTAGCGGGAGGCCCTACGAGCAGTACTTC

v_gene: TRBV19
d_gene: .
abundance: .
j_gene: TRBJ1-2
CDR3aa: CAIFDRLNYGYTF
CDR3nt: TGTGCCATCTTCGACAGGCTTAACTATGGCTACACCTTC

v_gene: TRBV6-1
d_gene: .
abundance: once
j_gene: TRBJ1-1
CDR3aa: CASSEGSGGTEAFF
CDR3nt: TGTGCCAGCAGTGAAGGTTCGGGGGGCACTGAAGCTTTCTTT

v_gene: TRBV2
d_gene: .
abundance: once
j_gene: TRBJ2-7
CDR3aa: CASSDLSLPHEQYF
CDR3nt: TGTGCCAGCAGTGATTTAAGTCTACCCCACGAGCAGTACTTC

v_gene: TRBV30
d_gene: .
abundance: .
j_gene: TRBJ2-6
CDR3aa: CATPGANVLTF
CDR3nt: TGTGCCACCCCTGGGGCCAACGTCCTGACTTTC

v_gene: TRBV9
d_gene: .
abundance: .
j_gene: TRBJ2-2
CDR3aa: CASSPKRVNTGELFF
CDR3nt: TGTGCCAGCAGCCCCAAGCGGGTCAACACCGGGGAGCTGTTTTTT

v_gene: TRBV18
d_gene: .
abundance: .
j_gene: TRBJ2-3
CDR3aa: CASSRSSSTDTQYF
CDR3nt: TGTGCCAGCTCACGGTCGAGTAGCACAGATACGCAGTATTTT

v_gene: TRBV28
d_gene: .
abundance: .
j_gene: TRBJ1-5
CDR3aa: CASTSGAGKGQPQHF
CDR3nt: TGTGCCAGCACAAGTGGGGCAGGGAAGGGACAGCCCCAGCATTTT

v_gene: TRBV5-1
d_gene: .
abundance: .
j_gene: TRBJ1-3
CDR3aa: CASSPGPSGNTIYF
CDR3nt: TGCGCCAGCAGCCCTGGACCCTCTGGAAACACCATATATTTT

v_gene: TRBV18
d_gene: TRBD2
abundance: .
j_gene: TRBJ2-1
CDR3aa: CASSPGLAGVHPFF
CDR3nt: TGTGCCAGCTCACCGGGACTAGCGGGAGTTCACCCGTTCTTC

v_gene: TRBV11-2
d_gene: .
abundance: .
j_gene: TRBJ1-4
CDR3aa: CASSFRQKGNEKLFF
CDR3nt: TGTGCCAGCAGCTTCCGACAGAAGGGGAATGAAAAACTGTTTTTT

v_gene: TRBV10-1
d_gene: .
abundance: .
j_gene: TRBJ2-3
CDR3aa: CASSSRRPDTQYF
CDR3nt: TGCGCCAGCAGTTCGCGGAGGCCAGATACGCAGTATTTT

v_gene: TRBV5-1
d_gene: TRBD1
abundance: .
j_gene: TRBJ1-1
CDR3aa: CASSPDRVRAFF
CDR3nt: TGCGCCAGCAGCCCGGACAGGGTCCGAGCTTTCTTT

v_gene: TRBV29-1
d_gene: TRBD1
abundance: .
j_gene: TRBJ1-3
CDR3aa: CSVVYDRGFGNTIYF
CDR3nt: TGCAGCGTTGTTTACGACAGGGGGTTTGGAAACACCATATATTTT

v_gene: TRBV3-1/TRBV3-2
d_gene: .
abundance: .
j_gene: TRBJ2-6
CDR3aa: CASSQESNGEGASGANVLTF
CDR3nt: TGTGCCAGCAGCCAAGAATCGAACGGGGAAGGGGCCTCTGGGGCCAACGTCCTGACTTTC

v_gene: TRBV4-2
d_gene: .
abundance: .
j_gene: TRBJ2-1
CDR3aa: CASSQDQTRGEQFF
CDR3nt: TGTGCCAGCAGCCAAGATCAAACGAGGGGGGAGCAGTTCTTC

v_gene: TRBV9
d_gene: .
abundance: .
j_gene: TRBJ2-1
CDR3aa: CASSAQGSSGNEQFF
CDR3nt: TGTGCCAGCAGCGCACAGGGGAGTAGCGGGAATGAGCAGTTCTTC

v_gene: TRBV5-6
d_gene: .
abundance: once
j_gene: TRBJ1-2
CDR3aa: CASSLWQGGSNYGYTF
CDR3nt: TGTGCCAGCAGCTTATGGCAGGGTGGGTCTAACTATGGCTACACCTTC

v_gene: TRBV5-1
d_gene: .
abundance: .
j_gene: TRBJ2-5
CDR3aa: CASSFRVPADQETQYF
CDR3nt: TGCGCCAGCAGCTTCCGAGTGCCAGCGGATCAAGAGACCCAGTACTTC

v_gene: TRBV15
d_gene: .
abundance: .
j_gene: TRBJ1-1
CDR3aa: CATWRGTEAFF
CDR3nt: TGTGCCACCTGGCGAGGCACTGAAGCTTTCTTT

v_gene: TRBV19
d_gene: .
abundance: .
j_gene: TRBJ1-3
CDR3aa: CASSNRDTGNTIYF
CDR3nt: TGTGCCAGTAGTAACCGGGACACTGGAAACACCATATATTTT

v_gene: TRBV10-2
d_gene: .
abundance: .
j_gene: TRBJ1-1
CDR3aa: CASSDPDAEAFF
CDR3nt: TGCGCCAGCAGTGATCCGGACGCTGAAGCTTTCTTT

v_gene: TRBV2
d_gene: .
abundance: few
j_gene: TRBJ1-5
CDR3aa: CASRREGQPQHF
CDR3nt: TGTGCCAGCAGGAGGGAGGGTCAGCCCCAGCATTTT

v_gene: TRBV30
d_gene: .
abundance: .
j_gene: TRBJ1-6
CDR3aa: CAWSPYLGGNSPLHF
CDR3nt: TGTGCCTGGAGTCCCTATTTGGGTGGCAATTCACCCCTCCACTTT

v_gene: TRBV15
d_gene: TRBD1
abundance: .
j_gene: TRBJ2-7
CDR3aa: CATSRGTGGYEQYF
CDR3nt: TGTGCCACCAGCAGAGGAACAGGGGGCTACGAGCAGTACTTC

v_gene: TRBV28
d_gene: TRBD2
abundance: .
j_gene: TRBJ2-5
CDR3aa: CASTFSGRGETQYF
CDR3nt: TGTGCCAGCACCTTCAGCGGGAGAGGAGAGACCCAGTACTTC

v_gene: TRBV24-1
d_gene: .
abundance: .
j_gene: TRBJ2-2
CDR3aa: CATSDYTEELFF
CDR3nt: TGTGCCACCAGTGATTACACGGAGGAGCTGTTTTTT

v_gene: TRBV4-1
d_gene: .
abundance: .
j_gene: TRBJ2-2
CDR3aa: CASSQESRVPGELFF
CDR3nt: TGCGCCAGCAGCCAAGAGAGCCGGGTTCCCGGGGAGCTGTTTTTT

v_gene: TRBV24-1
d_gene: .
abundance: .
j_gene: TRBJ2-2
CDR3aa: CATRDSRTGELFF
CDR3nt: TGTGCCACGCGGGACTCGCGCACCGGGGAGCTGTTTTTT

v_gene: TRBV5-5
d_gene: .
abundance: .
j_gene: TRBJ2-1
CDR3aa: CATSWSRAYNEQFF
CDR3nt: TGTGCCACCTCGTGGTCGCGGGCCTACAATGAGCAGTTCTTC

v_gene: TRBV15
d_gene: .
abundance: .
j_gene: TRBJ1-2
CDR3aa: CATSGRTDYNYGYTF
CDR3nt: TGTGCCACCAGCGGTCGGACAGACTATAACTATGGCTACACCTTC

v_gene: TRBV9
d_gene: .
abundance: .
j_gene: TRBJ1-4
CDR3aa: CASSAEAGNEKLFF
CDR3nt: TGTGCCAGCAGCGCCGAAGCGGGTAATGAAAAACTGTTTTTT

v_gene: TRBV30
d_gene: TRBD1
abundance: .
j_gene: TRBJ1-2
CDR3aa: CAGPRQGLHYGYTF
CDR3nt: TGTGCCGGCCCCCGACAGGGGCTTCACTATGGCTACACCTTC

v_gene: TRBV11-1
d_gene: TRBD2
abundance: .
j_gene: TRBJ2-1
CDR3aa: CASSLREGNEQFF
CDR3nt: TGTGCCAGCAGCTTACGGGAGGGAAATGAGCAGTTCTTC

v_gene: TRBV28
d_gene: .
abundance: few
j_gene: TRBJ1-4
CDR3aa: CASSSRDRMEEKLFF
CDR3nt: TGTGCCAGCAGTAGTCGAGACAGAATGGAAGAAAAACTGTTTTTT

v_gene: TRBV7-3
d_gene: TRBD1
abundance: .
j_gene: TRBJ2-1
CDR3aa: CASSPAGGNSYNEQFF
CDR3nt: TGTGCCAGCAGCCCAGCAGGGGGAAACTCCTACAATGAGCAGTTCTTC